Here is one T cell receptor (beta chain) with its context. This record belongs to a study of blood T cell repertoires in COVID-19. Study information: The United States, Italy and Spain provided the acute and convalescent COVID-19 samples. Sample material is recorded as cDNA or gDNA derived from T cells, B-cell-depleted T cells, or PBMCs.

As processed by the authors: Reference gene primer amplification gave nucleated cell count estimates. Using immunoSEQ multiplex PCR, the repertoire was profiled, and TCRdb retains in-frame clones only, with some absent. From that table come the V and J calls and clone size; the DNA was used to work out D and trimming. Altogether hundreds of thousands of clones are present, roughly nine tenths being singletons, with the ten largest covering roughly 1.2%. The germline V gene encodes CDR1 SGHNT and CDR2 YYREEE (reference sequence). CDR3 length: 14 amino acids. Trimming took 1 base from V and 7 from J, leaving 12 bases between them.

This clonotype was sampled from a man aged 35-49 years with acute or convalescent COVID-19. Sequenced: peripheral blood. The chain is built from TRBV5-4 and TRBJ1-5; a weak D match, TRBD1 (5 bases). In nucleotides, the CDR3 is TGTGCCAGCAGCTTGAGGGGTGGAGGGCAGCCCCAGCATTTT. Its translation: CASSLRGGGQPQHF.